Each of the 19 T cell receptor beta chains below was sequenced from the same sample in a study of T cell responses to AZD1222 COVID-19 vaccine. TCRdb's copy holds only in-frame clones and misses some; the assay was immunoSEQ multiplex PCR. There are about 84,000 clones in the sample; around 85% occur only once, and around 10% lies in the top ten. The starting material was peripheral blood, obtained 28 days after the second AZD1222 dose. The source of these receptors is an adult who received the AZD1222 COVID-19 vaccine.

The V call is TRBV3-1 (or the pseudogene TRBV3-2), the J call TRBJ2-7; possible D gene TRBD2, 6 bases. CDR3 length: 14 amino acids. From germline, CDR1 is LGHDT and CDR2 YNNKEL (reference sequence). V was trimmed by 10 bases and J by 0 bases, leaving 16 bases between them. In nucleotides, the CDR3 is TGTGCCAACAACCGTTGGGAGGACTCCTACGAGCAGTACTTC. It specifies CANNRWEDSYEQYF.

In this sample, this clone turned up once. The chain uses TRBV4-3 and TRBJ1-2; D not resolved. V was trimmed by 4 bases and J by 4 bases, leaving 13 bases between them. The CDR3 length is 14 residues. Germline assignment: CDR1 LGHNA and CDR2 YSLEER. The CDR3 bases are TGCGCCAGCAGCCCTAGTCTCGGGATCTATGGCTACACCTTC. It is translated as CASSPSLGIYGYTF.

The V gene is TRBV28, the J gene TRBJ1-1; D is unclear. Germline values: CDR1 MDHEN, CDR2 SYDVKM. Trimming shortened V by 5 bases and J by 8 bases, and 9 bases separated the two germline ends. This CDR3 region has 11 residues. This CDR3 is CASSPQREAFF. In DNA, the CDR3 is TGTGCCAGCAGTCCACAGAGAGAAGCTTTCTTT.

The chain couples TRBV19 to TRBJ1-4; no reliable D call. Per the germline V gene, CDR1 is LNHDA and CDR2 is SQIVND (reference sequence). The V end was cut by 2 bases, the J end by 8 bases, with 3 bases between. The CDR3 extends over 11 amino acids. CDR3: CASSISEKLFF. CDR3 in DNA: TGTGCCAGTAGTATATCGGAAAAACTGTTTTTT.

The chain uses TRBV3-1 (or the pseudogene TRBV3-2) and TRBJ2-1; 10 nucleotides agree with TRBD2. The CDR3 has 16 amino acids. The V gene end was trimmed by 1 base and the J gene end by 6 bases; junction bases not matched to a gene: 6. Germline assignment: CDR1 LGHDT and CDR2 YNNKEL (reference sequence). The chain's CDR3 is CASSQVLAGDPNEQFF. The CDR3 nucleotides are TGTGCCAGCAGCCAAGTCCTAGCGGGAGACCCCAATGAGCAGTTCTTC.

This clone occurred once. This sequence joins TRBV5-4 and TRBJ1-1; TRBD1 matches 9 bases. The J segment lost 11 bases and the V segment lost 4 bases, leaving 6 bases of the junction unmatched. CDR1 and CDR2 from the germline V gene are SGHNT and YYREEE (reference sequence). The CDR3 has 12 residues. The CDR3 is CASSIRDRVAFF. In DNA, the CDR3 is TGTGCCAGCAGCATCCGGGACAGGGTTGCTTTCTTT. The full variable domain, rest sourced from reference TRBV5-4 and TRBJ1-1, is ETGVTQSPTHLIKTRGQQVTLRCSSQSGHNTVSWYQQALGQGPQFIFQYYREEENGRGNFPPRFSGLQFPNYSSELNVNALELDDSALYLCASSIRDRVAFFGQGTRLTVV.

This clone turned up a few times. The rearrangement uses TRBV7-4 and TRBJ2-1; D gene ambiguous. CDR3 length: 12 amino acids. From germline, CDR1 is SGHVT and CDR2 SQSDAQ. V was shortened by 5 bases and J by 8 bases, with 10 bases between the two germline ends. In nucleotides, the CDR3 is TGTGCCAGCAGCGTTCAAGACTATGAGCAGTTCTTC. It specifies CASSVQDYEQFF. Based on the CDR3 plus reference TRBV7-4 and TRBJ2-1, the full variable domain is GAGVSQSPRYKVAKRGRDVALRCDSISGHVTLYWYRQTLGQGSEVLTYSQSDAQRDKSGRPSGRFSAERPERSVSTLKIQRTEQGDSAVYLCASSVQDYEQFFGPGTRLTVL.

The chain uses TRBV9 and TRBJ2-3; TRBD2 matches 13 bases. Germline CDR1 is SGDLS and CDR2 is YYNGEE. The CDR3 is made up of 16 amino acids. J gave up 5 bases and V 3 bases, and 6 bases lay outside the gene matches. Here the CDR3 reads CASSGTSGGVGDTQYF. The CDR3, as DNA: TGTGCCAGCAGCGGCACTAGCGGGGGGGTTGGAGATACGCAGTATTTT. Full variable domain (outside the CDR3, taken from reference TRBV9 and TRBJ2-3): DSGVTQTPKHLITATGQRVTLRCSPRSGDLSVYWYQQSLDQGLQFLIQYYNGEERAKGNILERFSAQQFPDLHSELNLSSLELGDSALYFCASSGTSGGVGDTQYFGPGTRLTVL.

This chain uses TRBV28 with TRBJ1-2, with 10 positions matching TRBD1. The CDR3 consists of 17 residues. Unmatched junction bases numbered 13, after V lost 5 bases and J lost 4 bases. Per germline, CDR1 MDHEN and CDR2 SYDVKM. In DNA form, the CDR3 reads TGTGCCAGCAGTCGTGGGACAGGGGCCCTTTTCAGCTATGGCTACACCTTC. Protein sequence: CASSRGTGALFSYGYTF.

The gene calls are TRBV12-3 or TRBV12-4 and TRBJ2-5; D unclear. CDR3 length equals 12 residues. The V and J ends lost 6 bases and 3 bases respectively, with 8 bases between them. This CDR3 reads CASSRTEETQYF. Here the CDR3 DNA reads TGTGCCAGCAGCCGGACGGAAGAGACCCAGTACTTC.

The J gene is TRBJ1-5, the V gene TRBV7-9; D is perhaps TRBD1 (6 bases). V dropped 5 bases and J dropped 2 bases, with 13 bases sitting between them. Per the germline V gene, CDR1 is SEHNR and CDR2 is FQNEAQ (reference sequence). CDR3 size: 15 residues. The CDR3: CASSPGQTGNQPQHF. Written as DNA, the CDR3 is TGTGCCAGCAGCCCCGGACAGACAGGCAATCAGCCCCAGCATTTT.

The chain combines TRBV5-6 with TRBJ2-5; D remains ambiguous. The length of the CDR3 is 15 residues. V dropped 1 base and J dropped 5 bases, with 15 bases sitting between them. Germline loops: CDR1 SGHDT, CDR2 YYEEEE. CDR3 DNA: TGTGCCAGCAGCTTGATCGGGTTGGGCCGCGAGACCCAGTACTTC. It codes for CASSLIGLGRETQYF.

V gene TRBV24-1 combines with J gene TRBJ2-3; D is undetermined. CDR3 length: 12 amino acids. CDR1 and CDR2 from the germline V gene are KGHDR and SFDVKD. The ends were cut back, 7 bases at V and 2 bases at J, with 6 bases in the middle. CDR3 loop: CATSPSTDTQYF. In nucleotides, the CDR3 is TGTGCCACCAGCCCTTCCACAGATACGCAGTATTTT.

The J gene is TRBJ2-7, the V gene TRBV7-2; D ambiguous. Trimming pared 2 bases from V and 0 bases from J, leaving 11 bases between. The germline CDR1 and CDR2 sequences are SGHTA and FQGNSA. CDR3 length: 15 amino acids. CDR3 region: CASSLSFISSYEQYF. CDR3 DNA: TGTGCCAGCAGCTTATCCTTTATAAGCTCCTACGAGCAGTACTTC.

This sequence joins TRBV12-3 or TRBV12-4 and TRBJ1-2; no firm D call. The CDR3 has 12 amino acids. V dropped 2 bases and J dropped 8 bases, with 9 bases sitting between them. This CDR3 is CASSLSGGGYTF. The CDR3 DNA reads as TGTGCCAGCAGTTTATCGGGTGGCGGCTACACCTTC.

The rearrangement uses TRBV2 and TRBJ2-5; 9 bases map to TRBD1. The V segment lost 7 bases and the J segment 2 bases; nucleotides outside the gene matches: 5. The CDR3 consists of 14 residues. Per the germline V gene, CDR1 is SNHLY and CDR2 is FYNNEI. The CDR3 DNA sequence: TGTGCCAGCACGGGACAGGGCAATCAAGAGACCCAGTACTTC. Amino acid sequence: CASTGQGNQETQYF.

The genes are TRBV18 and TRBJ2-6; D call uncertain. This CDR3 comprises 15 residues. CDR1 is KGHSH, CDR2 LQKENI, per germline. V lost 5 bases, J lost 1 base, and 9 bases lay in between. CDR3 residues: CASSASMSGANVLTF. The CDR3 region has the DNA TGTGCCAGCTCAGCTTCAATGTCTGGGGCCAACGTCCTGACTTTC.

The chain joins TRBV5-6 to TRBJ2-7; 7 bases map to TRBD2. Looked up from germline, CDR1 is SGHDT and CDR2 is YYEEEE. Germline trimming cut 4 bases from V and 5 bases from J; bases unmatched to any gene: 6. The CDR3 has 13 amino acids. CDR3 in DNA: TGTGCCAGCAGCCCTATCGGGAGGAACGAGCAGTACGTC. Translated: CASSPIGRNEQYV.

The chain joins TRBV3-1 (or the pseudogene TRBV3-2) to TRBJ1-4; weak D call: TRBD1 (5 bases). The V end was cut by 1 base, the J end by 7 bases, with 10 bases between. The length of the CDR3 is 14 residues. In germline, CDR1 is LGHDT, CDR2 YNNKEL (reference sequence). CDR3 region: CASSQAQGREKLFF. As DNA, the CDR3 is TGTGCCAGCAGCCAAGCCCAGGGACGTGAAAAACTGTTTTTT.